This T cell receptor beta chain originates from a study of T cells in women clearing cervical HPV infection. Findings of the study overall: TRBV6-7 abundance was lower in cases than controls (0.11% versus 0.16%).

Concerning this clone itself: What it binds is unknown. The CDR3 is cut off 3 residues early in the read; its end comes from the germline J gene.

Germline loops: CDR1 LNHDA, CDR2 SQIVND (reference sequence). Trimming took off 6 bases at V and 4 bases at J, with 13 bases between the two ends. The CDR3 extends over 14 amino acids. Method: immunoSEQ multiplex PCR; TCRdb's copy keeps in-frame clones and lacks some. Recorded for this sample: about 20,000 clones. This clonotype was obtained from a woman between 18 and 75 years old with a cervical HPV16 infection that either progressed to CIN3+ or cleared (not recorded which). V is TRBV19 and J is TRBJ2-1; possibly TRBD1 for D (6 bases). The sample was blood buffy coat. CDR3 protein: CASRSHGQYNEQFF. Partial CDR3 DNA: TGTGCCAGTAGGAGCCACGGACAGTACAATGAG.